This T cell receptor (beta chain) was sequenced in a study of blood T cell repertoires in COVID-19 (dated by TCRdb to about 2020). About the investigation overall: Samples covering the acute and convalescent phases of COVID-19 were provided by collaborators in the United States, Italy and Spain. The material from the prospective study consisted of cDNA or gDNA derived from T cells, B-cell-depleted T cells, or PBMCs. The repertoires were made available in a free public database intended to serve as a resource for research on the immune response to SARS-CoV-2. The sample metadata nearly always contained a de-identified subject ID, COVID-19 status, age in years and sex. Samples were obtained from the ongoing ImmuneRACE study (first 160 participants) and from about 1,300 subjects provided by 6 global collaborators. Deeply sampled blood TCRbeta repertoires from subjects exposed to, actively infected with, or recovered from COVID-19 were included in the dataset. Where available, HLA class I and class II types were taken from metadata supplied by the sample provider and were not determined by assay-based typing. What the work shows at the level of the full study, not this receptor alone: How much clinical and demographic metadata was included differed by source and by participant, and the metadata was provided uncurated.

TCRbeta CDR3 regions were amplified from genomic DNA by means of the immunoSEQ Assay, a bias-controlled multiplex PCR. Concerning the study's data processing: Nucleated cell counts per sample were estimated from amplification of reference gene primers within the assay. To quantify the absolute abundance of each unique TCRbeta CDR3 rearrangement, sequence reads were collapsed and filtered. For each sample, productive Simpson clonality was calculated as the square root of Simpson's diversity index across productive rearrangements. What TCRdb holds here is the immuneACCESS table cut down to in-frame rearrangements. Part of the clones is not present; checked against another copy, under half of the missing clones reflect an unresolved V gene, and the others are unexplained. The V and J calls and clone size are taken from that table; D and trimming were inferred from the DNA. Recorded for this sample are 310,000 or so clones; about 83% of them occurred a single time. In total, the top ten clones hold about 5.7% of the sample.

Participants in the prospective study were aged roughly 18 to 100 years, lived in about two dozen United States geographic areas, and enrolled through a virtual design. Cohort assignment in the prospective study relied on participant-reported clinical history from a screening survey and a study questionnaire. Recovered participants in ImmuneRACE Cohort 3 were defined as having two consecutive negative NP/OP PCR tests, clearance from a healthcare professional, or resolution of symptoms. In the prospective study, mobile phlebotomists collected whole blood, serum and a nasopharyngeal or oropharyngeal swab from each participant. Prospective study participants could optionally give additional blood draws and questionnaires over a roughly two-month period. Blood samples from the prospective study were shipped frozen or at room temperature prior to DNA extraction. For this clone: The antigen it binds to is not known. Base qualities are not provided; no much larger clone lies one nucleotide away.

V and J are trimmed by 4 bases and 4 bases, and the gene matches miss 4 bases of the junction. CDR1 and CDR2, per the germline V gene (reference sequence), are SEHNR and FQNEAQ. Taken from cysteine to phenylalanine, the CDR3 has 14 residues. Here the CDR3 DNA is all that survives: 42 bases in frame from base 1. The clonotype originates from a woman between 40 and 50 years old who had recovered from COVID-19. Sample: PBMCs or T cells enriched from blood (not recorded which). Recombination linked TRBV7-9 to TRBJ1-2, and 9 junction bases match TRBD1. Read as DNA, the sequence is TGTGCCAGCAGCTCGACAGGGGGAAGCTATGGCTACACCTTC. It specifies CASSSTGGSYGYTF.